Shown below are 9 T cell receptor beta chains from a single sample sequenced in a study of blood T cell repertoires in COVID-19. Data came from immunoSEQ multiplex PCR; TCRdb stores just in-frame clones and leaves some out. In the table there are about 45,000 clones, 83% of which are singletons. Sequenced: peripheral blood. The source of these receptors is a man at least 80 years old in a cohort sampled during active COVID-19.

This clone has only one observation. V and J are TRBV6-5 and TRBJ2-3; 7 bases are shared with TRBD1. Germline V gene lookup returns CDR1 MNHEY and CDR2 SVGAGI. The V and J ends lost 2 bases and 1 base, in that order; junction bases with no gene match: 0. The CDR3 is 14 amino acids. In DNA, the CDR3 is TGTGCCAGCAGTTACAGGGGGCGCACAGATACGCAGTATTTT. Its protein product is CASSYRGRTDTQYF.

The J gene is TRBJ2-5, the V gene TRBV19; D gene uncertain. V was trimmed by 7 bases and J by 5 bases, leaving 17 bases between them. The CDR3 runs to 14 residues. The germline CDR1 and CDR2 sequences are LNHDA and SQIVND (reference sequence). CDR3 sequence (DNA): TGTGCCAGTAACCGCGCGTCCGGTTCGGAGACCCAGTACTTC. This sequence encodes CASNRASGSETQYF.

The J gene is TRBJ2-1, the V gene TRBV4-1, with TRBD1 matching 8 bases. The J segment lost 4 bases and the V segment lost 1 base, leaving 3 bases of the junction unmatched. Germline lookup yields CDR1 MGHRA and CDR2 YSYEKL. The CDR3 totals 15 residues. In DNA form, the CDR3 reads TGCGCCAGCAGCCAAGGCGACAGGGGATACAATGAGCAGTTCTTC. It specifies CASSQGDRGYNEQFF.

The chain recombines TRBV18 with TRBJ1-3; 7 bases are a match to TRBD1. This CDR3 comprises 17 residues. The trim removed 3 bases at V and 0 bases at J, leaving 8 bases unmatched. The V gene's germline CDR1 is KGHSH and CDR2 LQKENI. This CDR3 is CASSPGQVGPSGNTIYF. The CDR3 nucleotides read TGTGCCAGCTCACCTGGACAGGTTGGGCCCTCTGGAAACACCATATATTTT.

This clone is a singleton in its sample. The chain joins TRBV18 to TRBJ1-2, with 8 bases aligning to TRBD1. V was pared by 6 bases and J by 4 bases, with 16 bases of the junction left unmatched. Germline V lookup: CDR1 KGHSH, CDR2 LQKENI. This CDR3 is 17 amino acids long. The CDR3 DNA follows: TGTGCCAGCTCCCTTCAGGGGGCCCACCCAACCCTCTATGGCTACACCTTC. Its translation: CASSLQGAHPTLYGYTF.

V usage is TRBV5-1 and J usage is TRBJ1-6, with TRBD1 as a possible D gene (5 bases). Germline V gene sequence: CDR1 SGHRS, CDR2 YFSETQ. Trimming shortened V by 0 bases and J by 4 bases, and 8 bases separated the two germline ends. The CDR3 is 15 amino acids. The CDR3 DNA sequence: TGCGCCAGCAGCTTGGGGGGGGTGTATAATTCACCCCTCCACTTT. It encodes CASSLGGVYNSPLHF.

This clone turned up a few times. The chain recombines TRBV7-2 with TRBJ1-5, with TRBD1 matching over 9 bases. The CDR3 is 14 amino acids. Unmatched junction bases numbered 3, after V lost 5 bases and J lost 4 bases. Germline CDR1 SGHTA, CDR2 FQGNSA. CDR3 sequence: CASSVGTGNQPQHF. The CDR3 region has the DNA TGTGCCAGCAGCGTTGGGACAGGGAATCAGCCCCAGCATTTT.

The gene calls are TRBV4-1 and TRBJ1-5; possibly TRBD1 for D (6 bases). The CDR3 totals 16 residues. CDR1 and CDR2 (germline): MGHRA, YSYEKL. With 0 bases removed from V and 4 bases from J, the gap between germline ends came to 13 bases. The DNA for the CDR3 is TGCGCCAGCAGCCAAGAAAGGACAGCAACAAATCAGCCCCAGCATTTT. As protein: CASSQERTATNQPQHF.

The rearrangement uses TRBV30 and TRBJ1-2, with D hard to call. Germline V gene sequence: CDR1 GTSNPN, CDR2 SVGIG (reference sequence). V lost 0 bases and J lost 5, with 10 bases in between. The CDR3 has 13 residues. The CDR3 region is CAWSVGQSYGYTF. The CDR3 DNA follows: TGTGCCTGGAGTGTTGGGCAATCATATGGCTACACCTTC.